The T cell receptor (beta chain) under discussion was sequenced for a study of siplizumab effects on memory and regulatory T cells. Study-level findings and limits: Proliferating Tregs taken from siplizumab cultures were not shown to have a confirmed suppressive function. Memory cells seemed less diverse than naive T cells, which seemed major alloresponse contributors.

The germline CDR1 and CDR2 sequences are MNHEY and SVGAGI. Deletions cut 6 bases from V and 2 bases from J, with 16 bases between. This CDR3 contains 15 residues. On this clone: Its target is not known.

Using immunoSEQ multiplex PCR, the repertoire was profiled, and TCRdb retains in-frame clones only, with some absent. The sample records roughly 100,000 clones, about 93% being singletons. The gene calls are TRBV6-5 and TRBJ1-1; tentatively, D is TRBD1 (6 bases). The origin of this receptor is a human donor in good health. The sequenced material came from Tregs sorted from blood. The CDR3 reads CASSLQGLRNTEAFF. CDR3 DNA: TGTGCCAGCAGCCTACAGGGTTTGAGAAACACTGAAGCTTTCTTT.